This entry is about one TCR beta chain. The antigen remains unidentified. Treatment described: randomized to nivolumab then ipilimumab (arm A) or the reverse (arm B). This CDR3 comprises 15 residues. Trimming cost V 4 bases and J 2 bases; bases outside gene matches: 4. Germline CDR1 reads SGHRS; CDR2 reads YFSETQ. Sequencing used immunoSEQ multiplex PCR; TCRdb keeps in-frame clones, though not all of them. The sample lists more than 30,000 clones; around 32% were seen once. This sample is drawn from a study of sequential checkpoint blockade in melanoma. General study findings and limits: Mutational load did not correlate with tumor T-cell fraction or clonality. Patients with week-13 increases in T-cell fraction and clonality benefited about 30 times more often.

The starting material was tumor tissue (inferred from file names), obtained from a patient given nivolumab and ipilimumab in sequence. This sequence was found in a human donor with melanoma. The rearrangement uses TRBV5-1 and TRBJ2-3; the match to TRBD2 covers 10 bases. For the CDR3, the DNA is TGCGCCAGCAGCCTTAGCGGGGGGTCCACAGATACGCAGTATTTT. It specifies CASSLSGGSTDTQYF.